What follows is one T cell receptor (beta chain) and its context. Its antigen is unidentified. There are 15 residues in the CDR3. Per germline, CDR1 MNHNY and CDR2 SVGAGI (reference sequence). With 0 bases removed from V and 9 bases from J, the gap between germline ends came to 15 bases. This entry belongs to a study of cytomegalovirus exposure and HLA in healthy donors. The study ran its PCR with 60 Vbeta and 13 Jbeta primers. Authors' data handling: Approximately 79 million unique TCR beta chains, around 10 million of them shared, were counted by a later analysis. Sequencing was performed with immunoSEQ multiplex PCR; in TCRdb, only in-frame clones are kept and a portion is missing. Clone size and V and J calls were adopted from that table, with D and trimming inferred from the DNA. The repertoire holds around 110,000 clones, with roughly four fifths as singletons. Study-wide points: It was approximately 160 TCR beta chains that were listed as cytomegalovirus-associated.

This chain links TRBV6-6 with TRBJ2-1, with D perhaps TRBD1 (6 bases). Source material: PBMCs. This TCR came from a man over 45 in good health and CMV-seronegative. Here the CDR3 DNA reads TGTGCCAGCAGTTACTCGAACAGGGTTGGGGGTGAGCAGTTCTTC. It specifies CASSYSNRVGGEQFF.